This T cell receptor (beta chain) was documented in a study of Graves' ophthalmopathy and Graves' hyperthyroidism. Serum thyroxine and TRAb, along with clinical symptoms, thyroid ultrasound and orbital computed tomography, were what diagnosis relied on. Sampling 10 ml of fresh peripheral blood provided the PBMCs. Trimming cost V 5 bases and J 5 bases; bases outside gene matches: 11. The CDR3 sequence is 16 residues long. Germline V gene sequence: CDR1 SGHAT, CDR2 FQNNGV. Findings and limits, study-wide: Blood shared most expanded thyroid clonotypes above 0.001 frequency.

Researchers took RNA transcripts and amplified TCR beta CDR3 regions from them. Second-round multiplex PCR came after a first-round RT-PCR that employed HTBI primers. One entry per CDR3 protein, called by TCRdb with MiXCR from the multiplex PCR reads. The data show around 470,000 distinct CDR3 sequences, with around an eighth seen just once and over 8% held by the top ten. This clonotype was counted a few times. Its target is unknown. Sequencing used blood. The chain couples TRBV11-2 to TRBJ2-2, with 7 bases fitting TRBD2. The receptor was isolated from a young woman with Graves' ophthalmopathy. The CDR3: CASSPLLGRGTGELFF. CDR3 DNA sequence: TGTGCCAGCAGCCCCCTTCTAGGGAGGGGAACCGGGGAGCTGTTTTTT.